These T cell receptor beta chains were read from a single sample in a study of graft-versus-host responses after intestinal transplantation. Here immunoSEQ multiplex PCR was the method, and the copy in TCRdb shows in-frame clones only, minus some. Among approximately 16,000 clones listed, around 82% were seen once. Here the sequenced sample was ileum tissue, taken 17 days after transplant. These receptor sequences come from a human patient who received an intestinal transplant, so some T cells may come from the graft donor. Both conserved end residues are part of each CDR3. D genes are given only for firm matches. Clone size is given for some rows only: seen once, a few or many times, or a class if the clone is expanded.

>TRBD1|NA|TRBV27|TRBJ1-3
TGTGCCAGCAGTGCGACAGGGGGGGGAAACACCATATATTTT
CASSATGGGNTIYF
>TRBD1|NA|TRBV28|TRBJ1-2
TGTGCCAGCAGTCCAGGGGGCCCAGGGGGTTATGGCTACACCTTC
CASSPGGPGGYGYTF
>NA|NA|TRBV7-7|TRBJ2-3
TGTGCTAGCAGCTTAATCCTCACAGATACGCAGTATTTT
CASSLILTDTQYF
>NA|NA|TRBV21-1|TRBJ2-1
TGTGCCAGCAGCAGGGTCCCCACTAGCGGCCGACTCTACAATGAGCAGTTCTTC
CASSRVPTSGRLYNEQFF
>NA|NA|TRBV6-6|TRBJ1-4
TGTGCCAGCAGTTACCCCCCAAAACTGTTTTTT
CASSYPPKLFF
>NA|once|TRBV9|TRBJ2-7
TGTGCCAGCAGCTCCTCCCTTCGGGGCGAGCAGTACTTC
CASSSSLRGEQYF
>NA|NA|TRBV19|TRBJ1-1
TGTGCCAGTAGCTCACCGGGCCTATACACTGAAGCTTTCTTT
CASSSPGLYTEAFF
>TRBD2|NA|TRBV5-1|TRBJ2-3
TGCGCCAGCAGCTTGGCCCCTAGCGGGAGGTGGGATACGCAGTATTTT
CASSLAPSGRWDTQYF
>TRBD2|NA|TRBV28|TRBJ2-5
TGTGCCAGCAGTTTATTGGGGGGTCTAGCGGAGCCGTACCAAGAGACCCAGTACTTC
CASSLLGGLAEPYQETQYF
>NA|once|TRBV28|TRBJ1-3
TGTGCCAGCAGTTTGGGAGGGGCAGGAAACACCATATATTTT
CASSLGGAGNTIYF
>NA|few|TRBV5-1|TRBJ2-3
TGCGCCAGCAGCTTGGATCCTCACACAGATACGCAGTATTTT
CASSLDPHTDTQYF
>TRBD1|few|TRBV6-1|TRBJ1-4
TGTGCCAGCGTGGAGAGGGACAGGAGGAATGAAAAACTGTTTTTT
CASVERDRRNEKLFF
>NA|NA|TRBV28|TRBJ2-7
TGTGCCAGCAGTTTTCTGGGGGGTTCGACCTACGAGCAGTACTTC
CASSFLGGSTYEQYF
>NA|NA|TRBV10-2|TRBJ2-7
TGCGCCAGCAGTGTGCCCCGCCCGGGCACAGAAGGGGCCTACGAGCAGTACTTC
CASSVPRPGTEGAYEQYF
>TRBD1|once|TRBV5-5|TRBJ1-2
TGTGCCAGCAGCTTCGTCGCACAGGGGGATTATGGCTACACCTTC
CASSFVAQGDYGYTF
>TRBD1|NA|TRBV27|TRBJ2-1
TGTGCCAGCAGTTCCGGGACAGGGGGCTGGAATGAGCAGTTCTTC
CASSSGTGGWNEQFF
>NA|once|TRBV28|TRBJ1-3
TGTGCCAGCAGTTTGTCCGTGCAGGGAAACACCATATATTTT
CASSLSVQGNTIYF
>TRBD1|NA|TRBV5-1|TRBJ2-1
TGCGCCAGCAGCTTGGTATTTGGGACAGCATACAATGAGCAGTTCTTC
CASSLVFGTAYNEQFF
>TRBD1|NA|TRBV7-3|TRBJ1-1
TGTGCCAGCAGCCAGGGACAGATGAACACTGAAGCTTTCTTT
CASSQGQMNTEAFF
>NA|NA|TRBV7-3|TRBJ2-5
TGTGCCAGCAGCGTATTCACGGGGCCCCAGTACTTC
CASSVFTGPQYF
>TRBD1|NA|TRBV7-2|TRBJ1-2
TGTGCCAGCAGCTTGGCAGGGGGCGATAACTATGGCTACACCTTC
CASSLAGGDNYGYTF
>TRBD2|NA|TRBV11-2|TRBJ2-7
TGTGCCAGCAGCTTATGGGCTAGCGGGAGTGTATACGAGCAGTACTTC
CASSLWASGSVYEQYF
>TRBD2|NA|TRBV6-1|TRBJ2-5
TGTGCCAGCAGTGAAGCGAGTGGACTAGCGGGACTCCAAGAGACCCAGTACTTC
CASSEASGLAGLQETQYF
>TRBD1|NA|TRBV18|TRBJ1-4
TGTGCCAGCTCTCAGTCAGGGGGCAATGAAAAACTGTTTTTT
CASSQSGGNEKLFF
>NA|NA|TRBV5-1|TRBJ1-2
TGCGCCAGCAGCTTGGAGCCGGGCGGGGGCTATGGCTACACCTTC
CASSLEPGGGYGYTF
>TRBD1|NA|TRBV5-1|TRBJ1-1
TGCGCCAGCAGCCCATCCCGGACAGGCCTACGGAACACTGAAGCTTTCTTT
CASSPSRTGLRNTEAFF
>NA|NA|TRBV15|TRBJ2-4
TGTGCCACCAGCAGAGATCAGGACAGAGCCAAAAACATTCAGTACTTC
CATSRDQDRAKNIQYF
>TRBD1|NA|TRBV4-3|TRBJ1-2
TGCGCCAGCAGCCAAGAAACGACAGGGCGTTATGGCTACACCTTC
CASSQETTGRYGYTF
>NA|NA|TRBV21-1|TRBJ1-2
TGTGCCAGCACCTCCGACAGGGACGGAGGCTACACCTTC
CASTSDRDGGYTF
>NA|NA|TRBV7-2|TRBJ2-3
TGTGCCAGCAGCTTAGGCCCAGGGAATACGCAGTATTTT
CASSLGPGNTQYF
>TRBD2|NA|TRBV27|TRBJ2-3
TGTGCCAGCAGTCCTGCCTTTGGGACTAGCGGAAACAGCACAGATACGCAGTATTTT
CASSPAFGTSGNSTDTQYF
>NA|NA|TRBV28|TRBJ2-1
TGTGCCAGCGGGGGACGGCTTTACAATGAGCAGTTCTTC
CASGGRLYNEQFF
>NA|NA|TRBV4-3|TRBJ2-3
TGCGCCAGCAGCCAAGTCTACGCGGGCACAGATACGCAGTATTTT
CASSQVYAGTDTQYF
>TRBD2|few|TRBV9|TRBJ2-1
TGTGCCAGCAGCGTAGGCGGGGGGCCCTACAATGAGCAGTTCTTC
CASSVGGGPYNEQFF
>NA|NA|TRBV9|TRBJ2-2
TGTGCCAGCAGCGACCACCCCGACCACACCGGGGAGCTGTTTTTT
CASSDHPDHTGELFF
>TRBD1|NA|TRBV19|TRBJ1-1
TGTGCCAGTAGAATACTCCGCACAGGGGATCGGCATGAAGCTTTCTTT
CASRILRTGDRHEAFF
>NA|NA|TRBV2|TRBJ2-3
TGTGCCAGCAGTGAATCGGGGGGACAGATTAGCACAGATACGCAGTATTTT
CASSESGGQISTDTQYF
>NA|NA|TRBV7-9|TRBJ1-1
TGTGCCAGCAGCTCCTGGGGGCCGCCAGCTTTCTTT
CASSSWGPPAFF
>NA|NA|TRBV27|TRBJ2-7
TGTGCCAGCAACCCGGGACTTAACCGTCCCTACGAGCAGTACTTC
CASNPGLNRPYEQYF
>TRBD1|NA|TRBV7-8|TRBJ2-5
TGTGCCAGCAGCCCAGGGACAGGGCAAGAGACCCAGTACTTC
CASSPGTGQETQYF
>TRBD1|NA|TRBV5-1|TRBJ2-1
TGCGCCAGCAGCCCGGGACAGGGTTACAATGAGCAGTTCTTC
CASSPGQGYNEQFF